This is a list of T cell receptor beta chains from one sample in a study of cytomegalovirus exposure and HLA in healthy donors. Profiling relied on immunoSEQ multiplex PCR, and the TCRdb table lists in-frame clones only, not all of them. Here the sample spans 100,000 to 150,000 clones, 70% to 80% being singletons. Sample: PBMCs. The source is a woman between 40 and 50 years old in good health and CMV-seropositive. Each CDR3 is given with its conserved first and last residue. D genes are given only for firm matches. Expanded clones get a size class; other rows say once, few or many, or leave the size out.

v_gene: TRBV19; d_gene: NA; abundance: few; j_gene: TRBJ1-4; CDR3nt: TGTGCCAGTAGGGACACGTACGAAAAACTGTTTTTT; CDR3aa: CASRDTYEKLFF
v_gene: TRBV4-1; d_gene: TRBD2; abundance: NA; j_gene: TRBJ2-1; CDR3nt: TGCGCCAGCAGCCAAACTAGCGGGAGAGAGCAGTTCTTC; CDR3aa: CASSQTSGREQFF
v_gene: TRBV2; d_gene: NA; abundance: NA; j_gene: TRBJ2-7; CDR3nt: TGTGCCAGCAGTGGCAGGGCCTACTCCTACGAGCAGTACTTC; CDR3aa: CASSGRAYSYEQYF
v_gene: TRBV4-2; d_gene: NA; abundance: NA; j_gene: TRBJ2-2; CDR3nt: TGTGCCAGCAGCCAAGAGGACAGAACGAACACCGGGGAGCTGTTTTTT; CDR3aa: CASSQEDRTNTGELFF
v_gene: TRBV19; d_gene: NA; abundance: NA; j_gene: TRBJ1-6; CDR3nt: TGTGCCAGCCAAGCACAGATAGTCAGTTCACCCCTCCACTTT; CDR3aa: CASQAQIVSSPLHF
v_gene: TRBV2; d_gene: NA; abundance: NA; j_gene: TRBJ1-3; CDR3nt: TGTGCCAGCAGTGACCAGGGGCGGTCTGGAAACACCATATATTTT; CDR3aa: CASSDQGRSGNTIYF
v_gene: TRBV6-5; d_gene: TRBD1; abundance: NA; j_gene: TRBJ2-3; CDR3nt: TGTGCCAGCAGTTACGGGACAGGGATAGGCACAGATACGCAGTATTTT; CDR3aa: CASSYGTGIGTDTQYF
v_gene: TRBV5-6; d_gene: NA; abundance: many; j_gene: TRBJ1-1; CDR3nt: TGTGCCAGCAGCTTTTCGAGGAGATACACTGAAGCTTTCTTT; CDR3aa: CASSFSRRYTEAFF
v_gene: TRBV27; d_gene: NA; abundance: NA; j_gene: TRBJ2-2; CDR3nt: TGTGCCAGCAGAACAGGGTTATTGGGCACCGGGGAGCTGTTTTTT; CDR3aa: CASRTGLLGTGELFF
v_gene: TRBV7-2; d_gene: NA; abundance: once; j_gene: TRBJ1-6; CDR3nt: TGTGCCAGCAGCCCCAGGGGAGGGGAGGACTCACCCCTCCACTTT; CDR3aa: CASSPRGGEDSPLHF
v_gene: TRBV11-2; d_gene: NA; abundance: NA; j_gene: TRBJ2-2; CDR3nt: TGTGCCAGCAGATCCGGGACTTCTATCTGGGAGCTGTTTTTT; CDR3aa: CASRSGTSIWELFF
v_gene: TRBV6-5; d_gene: NA; abundance: NA; j_gene: TRBJ2-1; CDR3nt: TGTGCCAGCAGTTACGACCGGGACAATGAGCAGTTCTTC; CDR3aa: CASSYDRDNEQFF
v_gene: TRBV7-2; d_gene: NA; abundance: few; j_gene: TRBJ2-5; CDR3nt: TGTGCCAGCAGCTTAGGGCCGGAGTTCTATTCGTACTTC; CDR3aa: CASSLGPEFYSYF
v_gene: TRBV6-6; d_gene: TRBD1; abundance: NA; j_gene: TRBJ2-7; CDR3nt: TGTGCCAGCAGTTACGCGGGACAGGGCTCCTACGAGCAGTACTTC; CDR3aa: CASSYAGQGSYEQYF
v_gene: TRBV5-5; d_gene: NA; abundance: NA; j_gene: TRBJ2-1; CDR3nt: TGTGCCAGCAGCTTGGAGGGGTTAGCTGTCAATGAGCAGTTCTTC; CDR3aa: CASSLEGLAVNEQFF
v_gene: TRBV7-2; d_gene: TRBD2; abundance: few; j_gene: TRBJ2-5; CDR3nt: TGTGCCAGCAGCCCGTCCTTAGCGGGAGAGGGAGAGACCCAGTACTTC; CDR3aa: CASSPSLAGEGETQYF
v_gene: TRBV2; d_gene: TRBD1; abundance: few; j_gene: TRBJ1-5; CDR3nt: TGTGCCAGCAGCCCCGGGACAGGGGGCTTGAATCAGCCCCAGCATTTT; CDR3aa: CASSPGTGGLNQPQHF
v_gene: TRBV6-5; d_gene: NA; abundance: once; j_gene: TRBJ1-5; CDR3nt: TGTGCCAGCAGCGGGACATCCTACAATCAGCCCCAGCATTTT; CDR3aa: CASSGTSYNQPQHF
v_gene: TRBV4-1; d_gene: NA; abundance: NA; j_gene: TRBJ1-5; CDR3nt: TGCGCCAGCAGCCAAGTAATCTTTAATCAGCCCCAGCATTTT; CDR3aa: CASSQVIFNQPQHF
v_gene: TRBV20-1; d_gene: NA; abundance: few; j_gene: TRBJ1-5; CDR3nt: TGCAGTGCTAGAGCTAATCAGCCCCAGCATTTT; CDR3aa: CSARANQPQHF
v_gene: TRBV7-9; d_gene: NA; abundance: NA; j_gene: TRBJ2-7; CDR3nt: TGTGCCAGCAGCTTATGGGCGGGGGAGCAGTACTTC; CDR3aa: CASSLWAGEQYF
v_gene: TRBV10-3; d_gene: TRBD1; abundance: NA; j_gene: TRBJ2-7; CDR3nt: TGTGCCACCCGAAGCCCAGGCGACAGGGCCTACGAGCAGTACTTC; CDR3aa: CATRSPGDRAYEQYF
v_gene: TRBV4-1; d_gene: NA; abundance: NA; j_gene: TRBJ2-7; CDR3nt: TGCGCCAGCAGCCAAGAGCAGGGTTACTCCTACGAGCAGTACTTC; CDR3aa: CASSQEQGYSYEQYF
v_gene: TRBV2; d_gene: NA; abundance: NA; j_gene: TRBJ2-7; CDR3nt: TGTGCCAGCAGTTTTGAGACAGGTGGCTCCTACGAGCAGTACTTC; CDR3aa: CASSFETGGSYEQYF
v_gene: TRBV7-2; d_gene: NA; abundance: NA; j_gene: TRBJ2-5; CDR3nt: TGTGCCAGCAGCCCATTGGACAGTCCAGAGACCCAGTACTTC; CDR3aa: CASSPLDSPETQYF
v_gene: TRBV5-6; d_gene: TRBD1; abundance: NA; j_gene: TRBJ1-6; CDR3nt: TGTGCCAGCAGCCTACCCGGGACAGCTAATTCACCCCTCCACTTT; CDR3aa: CASSLPGTANSPLHF
v_gene: TRBV19; d_gene: TRBD1; abundance: NA; j_gene: TRBJ1-6; CDR3nt: TGTGCCAGTAGCACGGGGACAGGCCTTAATTCACCCCTCCACTTT; CDR3aa: CASSTGTGLNSPLHF
v_gene: TRBV6-6; d_gene: NA; abundance: NA; j_gene: TRBJ2-3; CDR3nt: TGTGCCAGCAGTTACTCAGGACTACCCACAGATACGCAGTATTTT; CDR3aa: CASSYSGLPTDTQYF
v_gene: TRBV7-3; d_gene: TRBD2; abundance: few; j_gene: TRBJ2-7; CDR3nt: TGTGCCAGCAGCTTATCCCGGCGGGGGACTAGACAACCCTACGAGCAGTACTTC; CDR3aa: CASSLSRRGTRQPYEQYF
v_gene: TRBV2; d_gene: NA; abundance: NA; j_gene: TRBJ2-3; CDR3nt: TGTGCCAGCAGTGATGGCTCTTTTAGCACAGATACGCAGTATTTT; CDR3aa: CASSDGSFSTDTQYF
v_gene: TRBV7-2; d_gene: NA; abundance: NA; j_gene: TRBJ1-1; CDR3nt: TGTGCCAGCAGCTTAGCGTCAGGGGAAACTGAAGCTTTCTTT; CDR3aa: CASSLASGETEAFF
v_gene: TRBV7-3; d_gene: TRBD1; abundance: NA; j_gene: TRBJ2-1; CDR3nt: TGTGCCAGCAGCCCACCGGGACAGGGGGCCAATGAGCAGTTCTTC; CDR3aa: CASSPPGQGANEQFF
v_gene: TRBV5-6; d_gene: TRBD2; abundance: NA; j_gene: TRBJ2-5; CDR3nt: TGTGCCAGCAGCTTGTTGGTAGCGGGAGAAACGGAGACCCAGTACTTC; CDR3aa: CASSLLVAGETETQYF
v_gene: TRBV18; d_gene: TRBD2; abundance: few; j_gene: TRBJ2-7; CDR3nt: TGTGCCAGCTCCGGTGGGACTAGCGGGAGCTCCTACGAGCAGTACTTC; CDR3aa: CASSGGTSGSSYEQYF
v_gene: TRBV2; d_gene: TRBD2; abundance: NA; j_gene: TRBJ2-2; CDR3nt: TGTGCCAGCAGTCGCGGGGGGCCCAACACCGGGGAGCTGTTTTTT; CDR3aa: CASSRGGPNTGELFF
v_gene: TRBV25-1; d_gene: NA; abundance: NA; j_gene: TRBJ2-5; CDR3nt: TGTGCCAGCAGTGTAGAAGGGGCGGGGGAGACCCAGTACTTC; CDR3aa: CASSVEGAGETQYF
v_gene: TRBV5-1; d_gene: NA; abundance: NA; j_gene: TRBJ1-2; CDR3nt: TGCGCCAGCAGTACAGGTAGTTCTTACAACTATGGCTACACCTTC; CDR3aa: CASSTGSSYNYGYTF
v_gene: TRBV19; d_gene: TRBD1; abundance: NA; j_gene: TRBJ2-3; CDR3nt: TGTGCCAGTAGCCCCCACAGGGGTTCCACAGATACGCAGTATTTT; CDR3aa: CASSPHRGSTDTQYF
v_gene: TRBV7-8; d_gene: TRBD1; abundance: NA; j_gene: TRBJ1-2; CDR3nt: TGTGCCAGCAGCTTAGACCGACAGGGCTATCAGGGTGGCTACACCTTC; CDR3aa: CASSLDRQGYQGGYTF
v_gene: TRBV4-2; d_gene: NA; abundance: few; j_gene: TRBJ2-7; CDR3nt: TGTGCCAGCAGCCAAGATAAGCACTCCTGGGAGTACGAGCAGTACTTC; CDR3aa: CASSQDKHSWEYEQYF
v_gene: TRBV18; d_gene: NA; abundance: NA; j_gene: TRBJ2-1; CDR3nt: TGTGCCAGCTCACCACTTGGTAACTCGGGGGACTACAATGAGCAGTTCTTC; CDR3aa: CASSPLGNSGDYNEQFF
v_gene: TRBV9; d_gene: TRBD2; abundance: NA; j_gene: TRBJ2-3; CDR3nt: TGTGCCAGCAGCGTAGTACTAGCGGGAGTCGATACGCAGTATTTT; CDR3aa: CASSVVLAGVDTQYF
v_gene: TRBV6-1; d_gene: TRBD1; abundance: few; j_gene: TRBJ2-3; CDR3nt: TGTGCCAGCATCAAGACAGGGCTCAATACGCAGTATTTT; CDR3aa: CASIKTGLNTQYF
v_gene: TRBV15; d_gene: TRBD2; abundance: NA; j_gene: TRBJ2-7; CDR3nt: TGTGCCACCAGCAAGCAACTAGCGGGAGGTAGGGAGCAGTACTTC; CDR3aa: CATSKQLAGGREQYF
v_gene: TRBV19; d_gene: NA; abundance: NA; j_gene: TRBJ1-3; CDR3nt: TGTGCCAGTAGTCTACAGGCCTCTGGAAACACCATATATTTT; CDR3aa: CASSLQASGNTIYF
v_gene: TRBV7-3; d_gene: TRBD2; abundance: NA; j_gene: TRBJ2-3; CDR3nt: TGTGCCAGCAGCTTAGCGGGGGGGCCAAGGAACACAGATACGCAGTATTTT; CDR3aa: CASSLAGGPRNTDTQYF
v_gene: TRBV9; d_gene: NA; abundance: NA; j_gene: TRBJ2-5; CDR3nt: TGTGCCAGCAGCATATCTCCGCGGGCCCAAGAGACCCAGTACTTC; CDR3aa: CASSISPRAQETQYF
v_gene: TRBV27; d_gene: NA; abundance: few; j_gene: TRBJ1-1; CDR3nt: TGTGCCAGCAGTTATAGGACAGCGATGAACACTGAAGCTTTCTTT; CDR3aa: CASSYRTAMNTEAFF
v_gene: TRBV6-1; d_gene: TRBD1; abundance: NA; j_gene: TRBJ1-2; CDR3nt: TGTGCCAGCAGTGCGGGACAGGGCCTAAGTAAAGGTGGCTACACCTTC; CDR3aa: CASSAGQGLSKGGYTF
v_gene: TRBV2; d_gene: TRBD1; abundance: NA; j_gene: TRBJ1-2; CDR3nt: TGTGCCAGCAGCACCGACAGGGTCCTTGGCTACACCTTC; CDR3aa: CASSTDRVLGYTF
v_gene: TRBV7-6; d_gene: TRBD1; abundance: few; j_gene: TRBJ2-7; CDR3nt: TGTGCCAGCAGCTTTTGGACAGGGGGGAACGAGCAGTACTTC; CDR3aa: CASSFWTGGNEQYF
v_gene: TRBV7-8; d_gene: TRBD1; abundance: NA; j_gene: TRBJ1-1; CDR3nt: TGTGCCAGCAGCCCGACAGGGGGGATGAACACTGAAGCTTTCTTT; CDR3aa: CASSPTGGMNTEAFF
v_gene: TRBV6-5; d_gene: TRBD1; abundance: NA; j_gene: TRBJ1-2; CDR3nt: TGTGCCAGCAGGCCGGGACAGGCCTATGGCTACACCTTC; CDR3aa: CASRPGQAYGYTF